This T cell receptor beta chain was sequenced in a study of T cells in Graves' hyperthyroidism and ophthalmopathy. Regions amplified from RNA transcripts were the TCR beta CDR3 regions. With the HTBI primer set, the TCR CDR3 went through a first round of RT-PCR. TCRdb re-called the multiplex PCR reads through MiXCR, storing one row per CDR3 protein. The sample consists of about 840,000 distinct CDR3 sequences, approximately 40% of them appearing once. The source material was blood. The clonotype was recovered from a young man with Graves' hyperthyroidism.

The CDR3 DNA reads as TGCAGTGCTAGACCGGGACAGGGGGCTGGAAACACCATATATTTT. Residues: CSARPGQGAGNTIYF. The chain is built from TRBV20-1 and TRBJ1-3; 11 nucleotides align to TRBD1. Germline assignment: CDR1 DFQATT and CDR2 SNEGSKA (reference sequence). The CDR3 has 15 amino acids. The V and J ends lost 2 bases and 2 bases, in that order; junction bases with no gene match: 2.